These T cell receptor beta chains were read from a single sample in a study of regulatory and conventional T cells in RAG deficiency. Assay used: immunoSEQ multiplex PCR; TCRdb lists only in-frame clones, some missing. The sample records tens of thousands of clones, 70% to 90% being singletons. The same sample was also studied in work on regulatory T cells.

Sequences were obtained from CD8+ T cells sorted from blood. The receptor set was obtained from a human donor in good health. CDR3s include the opening cysteine and the closing phenylalanine or tryptophan. A D gene is named only where the DNA matches it firmly. Part of the rows lack a size; the others show once, few, many or a class for expanded clones.

d_call: TRBD1; clone_size: .; j_call: TRBJ2-1; v_call: TRBV5-8; cdr3_aa: CASNYWGQGYNEQFF; cdr3_nt: TGTGCCAGCAACTACTGGGGACAGGGGTACAATGAGCAGTTCTTC
d_call: TRBD2; clone_size: .; j_call: TRBJ2-5; v_call: TRBV13; cdr3_aa: CASSLRAGLAEPGIQETQYF; cdr3_nt: TGTGCCAGCAGCTTGCGCGCCGGACTAGCGGAGCCAGGTATCCAAGAGACCCAGTACTTC
d_call: .; clone_size: .; j_call: TRBJ2-3; v_call: TRBV6-1; cdr3_aa: CATRDTIGSTDTQYF; cdr3_nt: TGTGCCACCAGGGACACCATAGGGAGCACAGATACGCAGTATTTT
d_call: .; clone_size: .; j_call: TRBJ1-1; v_call: TRBV2; cdr3_aa: CASSTTGFEAFF; cdr3_nt: TGTGCCAGCAGTACTACAGGGTTTGAAGCTTTCTTT
d_call: .; clone_size: once; j_call: TRBJ2-1; v_call: TRBV7-9; cdr3_aa: CASSLISGRSYNEQFF; cdr3_nt: TGTGCCAGCAGCTTAATTAGCGGACGCTCCTACAATGAGCAGTTCTTC
d_call: .; clone_size: .; j_call: TRBJ2-1; v_call: TRBV4-1; cdr3_aa: CASSQVGLLYNEQFF; cdr3_nt: TGCGCCAGCAGCCAAGTAGGGTTGTTGTACAATGAGCAGTTCTTC
d_call: .; clone_size: .; j_call: TRBJ1-1; v_call: TRBV10-3; cdr3_aa: CAISESRIGTEAFF; cdr3_nt: TGTGCCATCAGTGAGTCCCGCATCGGCACTGAAGCTTTCTTT
d_call: .; clone_size: .; j_call: TRBJ2-3; v_call: TRBV21-1; cdr3_aa: CASSKKTPSDRGTDTQYF; cdr3_nt: TGTGCCAGCAGCAAAAAAACCCCATCGGACAGGGGGACTGATACGCAGTATTTT
d_call: .; clone_size: .; j_call: TRBJ2-1; v_call: TRBV7-3; cdr3_aa: CASSETGNYNEQFF; cdr3_nt: TGTGCCAGCAGCGAAACAGGGAACTACAATGAGCAGTTCTTC
d_call: .; clone_size: .; j_call: TRBJ2-1; v_call: TRBV19; cdr3_aa: CASSIGQGYEQFF; cdr3_nt: TGTGCCAGTAGTATCGGGCAGGGCTATGAGCAGTTCTTC
d_call: TRBD1; clone_size: .; j_call: TRBJ1-1; v_call: TRBV7-3; cdr3_aa: CASSQGQGTEAFF; cdr3_nt: TGTGCCAGCAGCCAGGGACAGGGGACTGAAGCTTTCTTT
d_call: TRBD2; clone_size: .; j_call: TRBJ2-7; v_call: TRBV5-1; cdr3_aa: CASSLRLAGEVHYEQYF; cdr3_nt: TGCGCCAGCAGCTTGAGGCTAGCGGGAGAGGTCCACTACGAGCAGTACTTC
d_call: TRBD2; clone_size: .; j_call: TRBJ2-7; v_call: TRBV5-6; cdr3_aa: CASSSPGTSGIEQYF; cdr3_nt: TGTGCCAGCAGCTCGCCCGGGACTAGCGGGATCGAGCAGTACTTC
d_call: .; clone_size: once; j_call: TRBJ1-6; v_call: TRBV6-1; cdr3_aa: CASSDAEGLDSSYNSPLHF; cdr3_nt: TGTGCCAGCAGTGACGCCGAGGGGTTAGATAGCTCCTATAATTCACCCCTCCACTTT
d_call: .; clone_size: .; j_call: TRBJ2-2; v_call: TRBV7-9; cdr3_aa: CASSLVQPGELFF; cdr3_nt: TGTGCCAGCAGCTTAGTCCAGCCCGGGGAGCTGTTTTTT
d_call: .; clone_size: .; j_call: TRBJ2-7; v_call: TRBV11-2; cdr3_aa: CASSPDNYEQYF; cdr3_nt: TGTGCCAGCAGCCCCGACAACTACGAGCAGTACTTC
d_call: TRBD1; clone_size: .; j_call: TRBJ2-1; v_call: TRBV12-5; cdr3_aa: CASGFSGGSNEQFF; cdr3_nt: TGTGCTAGTGGTTTCTCAGGGGGATCCAATGAGCAGTTCTTC
d_call: .; clone_size: once; j_call: TRBJ1-5; v_call: TRBV7-2; cdr3_aa: CASSLFAMTDQPQHF; cdr3_nt: TGTGCCAGCAGCTTATTCGCCATGACGGATCAGCCCCAGCATTTT
d_call: .; clone_size: .; j_call: TRBJ2-7; v_call: TRBV28; cdr3_aa: CASSLGTDTYEQYF; cdr3_nt: TGTGCCAGCAGTTTAGGGACGGACACCTACGAGCAGTACTTC
d_call: TRBD1; clone_size: .; j_call: TRBJ2-7; v_call: TRBV2; cdr3_aa: CASTGTGNSGEQYF; cdr3_nt: TGTGCCAGTACCGGGACAGGGAATTCAGGCGAGCAGTACTTC
d_call: TRBD1; clone_size: .; j_call: TRBJ1-1; v_call: TRBV14; cdr3_aa: CASSLRDRGQEAFF; cdr3_nt: TGTGCCAGCAGCCTCCGGGACAGGGGGCAGGAAGCTTTCTTT
d_call: TRBD1; clone_size: .; j_call: TRBJ2-7; v_call: TRBV5-5; cdr3_aa: CASSLGGPRQVPHEQYF; cdr3_nt: TGTGCCAGCAGCTTAGGGGGCCCAAGGCAGGTCCCCCACGAGCAGTACTTC
d_call: TRBD1; clone_size: .; j_call: TRBJ2-7; v_call: TRBV6-1; cdr3_aa: CASTGQRTYEQYF; cdr3_nt: TGTGCCAGCACGGGACAGAGAACCTACGAGCAGTACTTC
d_call: .; clone_size: .; j_call: TRBJ2-7; v_call: TRBV6-1; cdr3_aa: CASSSDGTYEQYF; cdr3_nt: TGTGCCAGCAGTTCGGACGGCACCTACGAGCAGTACTTC
d_call: TRBD2; clone_size: once; j_call: TRBJ2-5; v_call: TRBV7-3; cdr3_aa: CASSPTGGVETQYF; cdr3_nt: TGTGCCAGCAGCCCCACTGGGGGGGTGGAGACCCAGTACTTC
d_call: TRBD1; clone_size: .; j_call: TRBJ1-4; v_call: TRBV5-4; cdr3_aa: CASSPSPGTDELFF; cdr3_nt: TGTGCCAGCAGCCCCTCCCCCGGGACAGACGAACTGTTTTTT
d_call: .; clone_size: .; j_call: TRBJ2-2; v_call: TRBV14; cdr3_aa: CASSQDRQFTFNTGELFF; cdr3_nt: TGTGCCAGCAGCCAAGATAGGCAATTCACCTTTAACACCGGGGAGCTGTTTTTT
d_call: .; clone_size: few; j_call: TRBJ1-1; v_call: TRBV6-5; cdr3_aa: CASSRRENTEAFF; cdr3_nt: TGTGCCAGCAGCCGTCGAGAGAACACTGAAGCTTTCTTT
d_call: .; clone_size: .; j_call: TRBJ2-7; v_call: TRBV10-1; cdr3_aa: CASSEGPNAYEQYF; cdr3_nt: TGCGCCAGCAGTGAGGGACCGAATGCCTACGAGCAGTACTTC
d_call: .; clone_size: once; j_call: TRBJ2-7; v_call: TRBV13; cdr3_aa: CASSSRVGQGQYF; cdr3_nt: TGTGCCAGCAGCTCCCGGGTGGGTCAAGGGCAGTACTTC
d_call: .; clone_size: .; j_call: TRBJ1-1; v_call: TRBV6-5; cdr3_aa: CASSYSVGGAEAFF; cdr3_nt: TGTGCCAGCAGTTACTCGGTGGGAGGCGCTGAAGCTTTCTTT
d_call: TRBD2; clone_size: .; j_call: TRBJ2-3; v_call: TRBV7-3; cdr3_aa: CASSSTSGVTDTQYF; cdr3_nt: TGTGCCAGCAGCTCGACTAGCGGGGTCACAGATACGCAGTATTTT
d_call: TRBD1; clone_size: .; j_call: TRBJ2-2; v_call: TRBV13; cdr3_aa: CASSYGTGGLTGELFF; cdr3_nt: TGTGCCAGCAGCTACGGGACAGGGGGCCTCACCGGGGAGCTGTTTTTT
d_call: .; clone_size: once; j_call: TRBJ2-7; v_call: TRBV10-3; cdr3_aa: CAISEENPVGEQYF; cdr3_nt: TGTGCCATCAGTGAGGAGAACCCTGTGGGCGAGCAGTACTTC
d_call: .; clone_size: .; j_call: TRBJ1-2; v_call: TRBV5-6; cdr3_aa: CASSLGAGRKDGYTF; cdr3_nt: TGTGCCAGCAGCTTGGGGGCAGGGAGGAAGGATGGCTACACCTTC
d_call: .; clone_size: .; j_call: TRBJ2-3; v_call: TRBV19; cdr3_aa: CASSKTGTFTDTQYF; cdr3_nt: TGTGCCAGTAGTAAGACAGGGACTTTCACAGATACGCAGTATTTT
d_call: .; clone_size: .; j_call: TRBJ2-1; v_call: TRBV11-2; cdr3_aa: CASSLDTHNEQFF; cdr3_nt: TGTGCCAGCAGCTTAGATACCCACAATGAGCAGTTCTTC
d_call: .; clone_size: .; j_call: TRBJ1-1; v_call: TRBV27; cdr3_aa: CASIGGLITNTEAFF; cdr3_nt: TGTGCCAGCATCGGGGGGTTGATCACGAACACTGAAGCTTTCTTT
d_call: .; clone_size: .; j_call: TRBJ1-1; v_call: TRBV19; cdr3_aa: CASSIWGMGNTEAFF; cdr3_nt: TGTGCCAGTAGTATTTGGGGGATGGGGAACACTGAAGCTTTCTTT
d_call: TRBD2; clone_size: .; j_call: TRBJ2-1; v_call: TRBV27; cdr3_aa: CASSWLAGGDEQFF; cdr3_nt: TGTGCCAGCAGTTGGCTAGCGGGGGGGGATGAGCAGTTCTTC
d_call: .; clone_size: .; j_call: TRBJ2-7; v_call: TRBV6-6; cdr3_aa: CAGTESGGSEQYF; cdr3_nt: TGTGCCGGTACCGAGAGCGGCGGCAGCGAGCAGTACTTC
d_call: .; clone_size: .; j_call: TRBJ2-1; v_call: TRBV7-9; cdr3_aa: CASSSAAASYNEQFF; cdr3_nt: TGTGCCAGCAGCTCAGCAGCGGCGTCCTACAATGAGCAGTTCTTC
d_call: .; clone_size: .; j_call: TRBJ2-2; v_call: TRBV9; cdr3_aa: CASSVSGSNTGELFF; cdr3_nt: TGTGCCAGCAGCGTGAGCGGGTCGAACACCGGGGAGCTGTTTTTT
d_call: TRBD1; clone_size: once; j_call: TRBJ1-1; v_call: TRBV7-9; cdr3_aa: CASRGTGGRTEAFF; cdr3_nt: TGTGCCAGCAGGGGGACAGGGGGCCGGACTGAAGCTTTCTTT
d_call: .; clone_size: .; j_call: TRBJ2-1; v_call: TRBV7-9; cdr3_aa: CASSSGLGGNEQFF; cdr3_nt: TGTGCCAGCAGCTCCGGGTTGGGGGGCAATGAGCAGTTCTTC
d_call: .; clone_size: .; j_call: TRBJ2-2; v_call: TRBV28; cdr3_aa: CASRPPIRSYTGELFF; cdr3_nt: TGTGCCAGCAGACCTCCTATCAGATCATACACCGGGGAGCTGTTTTTT
d_call: TRBD2; clone_size: .; j_call: TRBJ2-1; v_call: TRBV5-1; cdr3_aa: CASCLAENNEQFF; cdr3_nt: TGCGCCAGCTGTCTAGCGGAAAACAATGAGCAGTTCTTC
d_call: .; clone_size: .; j_call: TRBJ1-4; v_call: TRBV7-9; cdr3_aa: CASSLEGEKLFF; cdr3_nt: TGTGCCAGCAGCTTGGAGGGCGAAAAACTGTTTTTT
d_call: TRBD2; clone_size: .; j_call: TRBJ2-5; v_call: TRBV2; cdr3_aa: CASTEEGLAGFETQYF; cdr3_nt: TGTGCCAGCACGGAAGAGGGACTAGCGGGATTTGAGACCCAGTACTTC
d_call: .; clone_size: .; j_call: TRBJ2-5; v_call: TRBV14; cdr3_aa: CASSRGDMTVETQYF; cdr3_nt: TGTGCCAGCAGCCGAGGGGACATGACGGTGGAGACCCAGTACTTC
d_call: .; clone_size: once; j_call: TRBJ1-6; v_call: TRBV13; cdr3_aa: CASSYRVSTYNSPLHF; cdr3_nt: TGTGCCAGCAGTTACAGGGTTTCCACCTATAATTCACCCCTCCACTTT
d_call: .; clone_size: .; j_call: TRBJ1-2; v_call: TRBV6-5; cdr3_aa: CASSYDFRGIYGYTF; cdr3_nt: TGTGCCAGCAGTTACGACTTTAGAGGGATCTATGGCTACACCTTC
d_call: TRBD2; clone_size: .; j_call: TRBJ2-5; v_call: TRBV19; cdr3_aa: CASSVAGAETQYF; cdr3_nt: TGTGCCAGTAGCGTAGCGGGGGCTGAGACCCAGTACTTC
d_call: .; clone_size: .; j_call: TRBJ2-7; v_call: TRBV19; cdr3_aa: CASSIWAGLETYEQYF; cdr3_nt: TGTGCCAGTAGTATATGGGCAGGACTTGAAACCTACGAGCAGTACTTC
d_call: .; clone_size: .; j_call: TRBJ1-4; v_call: TRBV15; cdr3_aa: CATSREETVGEKLFF; cdr3_nt: TGTGCCACCAGCAGAGAGGAGACAGTCGGGGAAAAACTGTTTTTT
d_call: .; clone_size: .; j_call: TRBJ2-7; v_call: TRBV5-3; cdr3_aa: CASSDRSYEQYF; cdr3_nt: TGTGCCAGCAGCGACCGCTCCTACGAGCAGTACTTC
d_call: TRBD1; clone_size: few; j_call: TRBJ2-1; v_call: TRBV6-1; cdr3_aa: CASRAGTGANEQFF; cdr3_nt: TGTGCCAGCAGGGCCGGGACAGGGGCCAATGAGCAGTTCTTC
d_call: .; clone_size: .; j_call: TRBJ2-7; v_call: TRBV19; cdr3_aa: CASSIDLRSSYEQYF; cdr3_nt: TGTGCCAGTAGTATAGATCTGAGGAGCTCCTACGAGCAGTACTTC
d_call: .; clone_size: .; j_call: TRBJ1-5; v_call: TRBV28; cdr3_aa: CASTSKRRTSNQPQHF; cdr3_nt: TGTGCCAGCACCTCCAAGCGGCGTACTAGCAATCAGCCCCAGCATTTT